This TCR beta chain was sequenced for a study of T cells after posttransplantation cyclophosphamide listed by TCRdb under 2016. Broadly, across the study: Using TRB sequencing, the study followed how the T cell repertoire rebuilt after myeloablative bone marrow transplantation with posttransplantation cyclophosphamide given as GVHD prophylaxis. Antigen receptor sequencing was done on samples from a few dozen PTCy-treated patients and from approximately 17 related bone marrow donors of those patients. Blood from all 35 or so PTCy patients who had 1-year posttransplant specimens underwent TRB sequencing. TRB sequencing was also done on up to roughly 3 additional blood samples from 2 to 5.2 years after transplant in 3 patients, and on pretransplant blood from a handful of patients. Because TRA and TRB clonality correlated tightly in fewer than ten samples, the subsequent TCR analyses were limited to TRB only. Public TRB sequences were queried against a database of over 3,500 sequences associated with responses to pathogens, tumor antigens, self-antigens and alloantigens. Overall study outcomes, separate from this receptor: Across 45 patients, recipient CMV seropositivity and CMV reactivation were highly associated with TRB clonality; PTCy diversity was similar to CNI/methotrexate controls. The TRB repertoires of T cells infiltrating skin or the GI tract showed only limited overlap with the TRB repertoires found in blood. Donor-recipient similarity was low at 1-2 months but rose over the first year, and later blood repertoires were often dominated by donor CD8+ memory clones.

According to the study, the label for this sample's treatment or condition signals: high-dose cyclophosphamide on days +3 and +4 as single-agent GVHD prophylaxis. For conditioning, the PTCy patients got busulfan and fludarabine, then a related or unrelated marrow graft, followed by cyclophosphamide on days +3 and +4. The PTCy-treated patients were drawn from a prospective, multi-institutional clinical trial. Mononuclear cells from peripheral blood and bone marrow were separated by Ficoll-Hypaque density centrifugation and then cryopreserved. TRB sequencing was run on genomic DNA with either the immunoSEQ assay at survey resolution or the hsTCRB kit. Under the source paper's analysis protocol: The immunoSEQ software handled the initial read processing, while the LymphoSeq R package was used for the repertoire analyses. Clonality was calculated as 1 minus normalized Shannon entropy, and the Gini coefficient was also calculated for each TRB dataset. Phenotypes of unsorted samples were inferred by mapping TRB sequences from sorted subsets of the recipient or donor onto the same recipient's unsorted samples. This is the immuneACCESS table as TCRdb keeps it, with only in-frame sequences that have V and J called. A part of the clones is gone; compared with another copy, unresolved V genes explain less than half, and the rest is unexplained. The V and J calls and clone size are taken from that table; D and trimming were inferred from the DNA. Listed for this sample are several thousand clones, none observed only a single time. The ten top clones hold about a sixth of the sample.

At least ten counts were recorded for this clone. It has no known antigen specificity. No qualities accompany the bases; no much larger clone lies one base away. Relative to germline, V is missing 7 bases and J is missing 0 bases, with 5 bases of the junction outside any gene match. The CDR3 measures 14 amino acids from cysteine to phenylalanine. The entry retains the CDR3 DNA only, 42 bases that are in frame from base 1. The chain was built from TRBV23-1 and TRBJ2-7; TRBD2 aligns with 8 central bases. TRBV23-1 is filed as an ORF, its function uncertain. This specimen was PBMCs, taken after allogeneic stem cell transplant with posttransplant cyclophosphamide. The receptor comes from a female patient in her 30s who received an allogeneic stem cell transplant from an unrelated donor, was CMV-positive, and had acute and chronic GVHD. After a transplant, the graft donor may have provided part of the T cells. The CDR3: CASIPTSGSYEQYF. The DNA sequence follows: TGCGCCAGCATTCCAACTAGCGGCTCCTACGAGCAGTACTTC.